A single sample is the source of the 15 T cell receptor beta chains below, sequenced in a study of control samples from healthy donors and cancer patients. Produced via immunoSEQ multiplex PCR; TCRdb's table is partial and in-frame only. The sample lists about 170,000 clones; around 88% were seen once. The sequenced material came from blood. These receptors originate from a woman aged 25 to 39 in good health.

This clone has only a few counts. V usage is TRBV5-1 and J usage is TRBJ1-1, with 7 bases that match TRBD1. Germline trimming cut 4 bases from V and 0 bases from J; bases unmatched to any gene: 18. Germline V gene lookup returns CDR1 SGHRS and CDR2 YFSETQ. The length of the CDR3 is 19 residues. The CDR3, as DNA: TGCGCCAGCAGCCGTGACAGGGAGAGATCGATAGGTGTGAACACTGAAGCTTTCTTT. Translation gives CASSRDRERSIGVNTEAFF.

The genes are TRBV2 and TRBJ2-2; no clear D gene. Germline V gene data show CDR1 as SNHLY and CDR2 as FYNNEI. Trimming shortened V by 6 bases and J by 7 bases, and 18 bases separated the two germline ends. This CDR3 comprises 15 residues. The CDR3 coding sequence is TGTGCCAGCAGGAAGGACCGCAGCGTGGGCGGGGAGCTGTTTTTT. It specifies CASRKDRSVGGELFF.

The rearrangement uses TRBV4-1 and TRBJ2-2; unclear D gene. Germline CDR1 MGHRA, CDR2 YSYEKL. The CDR3 loop spans 14 amino acids. The V gene lost 1 base and the J gene lost 4 bases, with 7 bases spanning the gap. CDR3 protein: CASSQGVITGELFF. In nucleotides, the CDR3 is TGCGCCAGCAGCCAAGGGGTGATCACCGGGGAGCTGTTTTTT.

V and J are TRBV4-1 and TRBJ1-2; no clear D. Germline loops: CDR1 MGHRA, CDR2 YSYEKL. The length of the CDR3 is 14 residues. The V end lost 4 bases, the J end lost 2 bases, and 11 bases lay between the germline ends. CDR3 nucleotides: TGCGCCAGCAGCCCCTTCCCATCCAACTATGGCTACACCTTC. As protein: CASSPFPSNYGYTF.

This chain links TRBV27 with TRBJ2-1; D might be TRBD2 (7 bases). The CDR3 runs 18 residues. Germline V gene data show CDR1 as MNHEY and CDR2 as SMNVEV (reference sequence). Trimming cost V 2 bases and J 6 bases, with 23 bases left between them. The CDR3 reads CASSLKSPGGGMANEQFF. In nucleotides, the CDR3 is TGTGCCAGCAGTTTAAAATCCCCGGGGGGCGGAATGGCCAATGAGCAGTTCTTC.

This chain joins TRBV5-1 and TRBJ2-7, with 9 bases that match TRBD1. After removal of 4 bases from V and 2 bases from J, the junction contained 7 bases not matched to a gene. The CDR3 spans 15 residues. The germline V gene has CDR1 SGHRS and CDR2 YFSETQ. The CDR3 coding sequence is TGCGCCAGCAGCCAACAGGGGGCGGAGACCTACGAGCAGTACTTC. It yields the protein CASSQQGAETYEQYF.

This clone was recorded many times. The genes are TRBV30 and TRBJ2-1, with TRBD1 identical over 11 bases. The J segment lost 7 bases and the V segment lost 3 bases, leaving 8 bases of the junction unmatched. This CDR3 region has 15 residues. Germline V gives CDR1 GTSNPN, CDR2 SVGIG (reference sequence). DNA of the CDR3: TGTGCCTGGAGCCCTAAAGGACAGGGGGCGAATGAGCAGTTCTTC. Translating gives CAWSPKGQGANEQFF.

The chain carries TRBV11-1 and TRBJ1-3; D remains ambiguous. Germline loops: CDR1 SGHAT, CDR2 FQDESV (reference sequence). The ends were cut back, 5 bases at V and 4 bases at J, with 15 bases in the middle. This CDR3 has 15 amino acids. DNA of the CDR3: TGTGCCAGCAGCGATACGGGTTCTCCAGGAAACACCATATATTTT. Its protein product is CASSDTGSPGNTIYF.

V and J are TRBV6-6 and TRBJ1-6; TRBD1 aligns across 7 bases. Trimming took 6 bases from V and 6 from J; bases not matched to a gene: 5. From germline, CDR1 is MNHNY and CDR2 SVGAGI (reference sequence). CDR3 length: 14 amino acids. CDR3 protein: CASSRDRLNSPLHF. CDR3 nucleotides: TGTGCCAGCAGCCGGGACAGACTTAATTCACCCCTCCACTTT.

The CDR3 loop is CASSLTPNNEKLFF. Written as DNA, the CDR3 is TGTGCCAGTAGCTTGACACCAAATAATGAAAAACTGTTTTTT. The chain combines TRBV19 with TRBJ1-4, with D unclear. Per germline, CDR1 LNHDA and CDR2 SQIVND (reference sequence). The CDR3 loop spans 14 amino acids. With 6 bases removed from V and 4 bases from J, the gap between germline ends came to 12 bases.

The chain employs TRBV29-1 and TRBJ2-7; maybe TRBD2 (7 bases). The V and J ends lost 6 bases and 1 base respectively, with 16 bases between them. This CDR3 spans 14 amino acids. Germline V gene data show CDR1 as SQVTM and CDR2 as ANQGSEA. CDR3 sequence: CSVKGGQVSYEQYF. In DNA, the CDR3 is TGCAGCGTAAAGGGGGGGCAGGTATCCTACGAGCAGTACTTC.

Comments on this clone: The sample holds other DNA sequences that translate to the same CDR3. J is TRBJ1-2 and V is TRBV19, with D perhaps TRBD1 (5 bases). The CDR3 is made up of 13 amino acids. Per germline, CDR1 LNHDA and CDR2 SQIVND (reference sequence). V shed 1 base and J shed 4 bases, with 7 bases lying between them. CDR3 sequence (DNA): TGTGCCAGTAGTATAGGCCAGGGCTATGGCTACACCTTC. The encoded protein is CASSIGQGYGYTF.

The V call is TRBV6-5, the J call TRBJ2-3; no firm D call. V lost 5 bases to trimming and J lost 6 bases, with 12 bases between them. The CDR3 spans 13 residues. Germline values: CDR1 MNHEY, CDR2 SVGAGI. CDR3: CASSRSSIDTQYF. The CDR3 region has the DNA TGTGCCAGCAGTCGGTCGAGCATTGATACGCAGTATTTT.

This clone was counted a single time. The rearrangement joins TRBV4-2 to TRBJ2-5; TRBD1 matches 10 bases. CDR1 is LGHNA, CDR2 YNFKEQ, per germline. With V trimmed by 4 bases and J by 7 bases, 6 bases remained unmatched. This CDR3 comprises 14 residues. The CDR3 sequence is CASSPWDRGATQYF. CDR3 DNA: TGTGCCAGCAGCCCCTGGGACAGGGGAGCGACCCAGTACTTC.

This clone was counted once. This rearrangement joins TRBV5-1 to TRBJ1-4, with TRBD1 as a possible D gene (5 bases). Germline lookup yields CDR1 SGHRS and CDR2 YFSETQ. The CDR3 runs 13 residues. Deletions cut 0 bases from V and 10 bases from J, with 10 bases between. The CDR3, as DNA: TGCGCCAGCAGCTTGGGTGGGGGTGCAAAACTGTTTTTT. This encodes CASSLGGGAKLFF.